Shown below are 7 T cell receptor beta chains from a single sample sequenced in a study of blood T cell repertoires in COVID-19. Profiled with immunoSEQ multiplex PCR; TCRdb holds only in-frame clones, not every one. The table lists roughly 330,000 clones, about 89% of them singletons, with approximately 5% in the top ten. Sequenced: PBMCs or T cells enriched from blood (not recorded which). These receptors all stem from a woman in her 30s who had recovered from COVID-19.

This clone was seen only once. The chain uses TRBV10-2 and TRBJ2-7, with 9 bases fitting TRBD2. The CDR3 loop spans 14 amino acids. Germline CDR1 WSHSY, CDR2 SAAADI. The V segment lost 6 bases and the J segment 6 bases; nucleotides outside the gene matches: 9. The CDR3 sequence is CASRRSGGWGEQYF. The DNA for the CDR3 is TGCGCCAGCAGAAGAAGCGGGGGGTGGGGCGAGCAGTACTTC.

This chain joins TRBV5-6 and TRBJ1-5; TRBD1 matches at 8 bases. The CDR3 runs to 15 residues. With 4 bases clipped from V and 2 bases from J, the junction kept 5 bases outside the gene matches. CDR1 is SGHDT, CDR2 YYEEEE, per germline. Here the CDR3 DNA reads TGTGCCAGCAGCCCTCAGGGGGCTGGCAATCAGCCCCAGCATTTT. It is translated as CASSPQGAGNQPQHF.

The genes are TRBV24-1 and TRBJ2-2; no clear D. The CDR3 is made up of 17 amino acids. V was pared by 0 bases and J by 0 bases, with 10 bases between. Per the germline V gene, CDR1 is KGHDR and CDR2 is SFDVKD. CDR3 residues: CATSDLESVTNTGELFF. The DNA of the CDR3 is TGTGCCACCAGTGATTTGGAGTCGGTAACGAACACCGGGGAGCTGTTTTTT.

The V and J genes are TRBV4-1 and TRBJ1-2; 7 bases are shared with TRBD1. Losses at the gene ends were 5 bases for V and 8 bases for J; bases not matched to a gene: 8. The CDR3 runs to 13 residues. Germline V gene data show CDR1 as MGHRA and CDR2 as YSYEKL. Here the CDR3 reads CASSLTGSGGYTF. Written as DNA, the CDR3 is TGCGCCAGCAGCTTGACAGGGTCCGGCGGCTACACCTTC.

This clone occurred a few times. This chain uses TRBV4-2 with TRBJ1-1; a possible D gene is TRBD1 (6 bases). V lost 4 bases and J lost 3, with 18 bases in between. The CDR3 has 16 residues. Germline V gene sequence: CDR1 LGHNA, CDR2 YNFKEQ. In DNA form, the CDR3 reads TGTGCCAGCAGCCCTCTCTGGGGTTCAGGGGACACTGAAGCTTTCTTT. This translates into CASSPLWGSGDTEAFF.

This clone was observed a single time. The chain carries TRBV4-2 and TRBJ1-1; D gene ambiguous. V was trimmed by 4 bases and J by 8 bases, leaving 14 bases between them. This CDR3 has 13 amino acids. Germline V CDR1 and CDR2: LGHNA, YNFKEQ. DNA of the CDR3: TGTGCCAGCAGCCCCCTCGCTGGCGGCGAAGCTTTCTTT. It codes for CASSPLAGGEAFF.

This chain connects TRBV5-1 to TRBJ2-2, with D possibly TRBD1 on 6 matching bases. From germline, CDR1 is SGHRS and CDR2 YFSETQ. V lost 3 bases and J 7 bases, leaving 16 bases between the germline ends. The CDR3 loop spans 15 amino acids. The CDR3 spells CASSSARGFDGELFF. Here the CDR3 DNA reads TGCGCCAGCAGCTCCGCAAGGGGGTTCGACGGGGAGCTGTTTTTT.